The 20 T cell receptor beta chains below all came from one sample that was sequenced in a study of regulatory T cells in long-lasting Graves disease. HTBI primers from iRepertoire and Arm-PCR of CDR3 regions yielded the TCR beta libraries. TCRdb ran MiXCR on the multiplex PCR reads and lists one entry per CDR3 protein. Of about 330,000 distinct CDR3 sequences in the sample, about 17% were seen once. Regarding time point: newly diagnosed GD, antithyroid drugs for less than 3 months. Extracted PBMC RNA gave rise to the TCR library. This same sample was also part of a study on T cells in Graves' hyperthyroidism and ophthalmopathy.

The sample in question was peripheral blood mononuclear cells (PBMCs), obtained at new diagnosis, from a patient treated with antithyroid drugs. Receptors originate from a woman under 30 with Graves disease.

This clonotype was seen ten or more times. The chain employs TRBV30 and TRBJ1-1, with D unresolved. The CDR3 has 13 residues. Deletions cut 2 bases from V and 0 bases from J, with 7 bases between. Germline lookup yields CDR1 GTSNPN and CDR2 SVGIG (reference sequence). CDR3 coding DNA: TGTGCCTGGAGTAAGTACATGAACACTGAAGCTTTCTTT. This gives the protein CAWSKYMNTEAFF.

This clonotype was observed a single time. A read error may explain this, as a much larger clone is one base away. The chain has TRBV6-2 or TRBV6-3 and TRBJ2-3; 11 nucleotides align to TRBD2. This CDR3 comprises 16 residues. Germline V gene sequence: CDR1 MNHEY, CDR2 SVGEGT. In DNA form, the CDR3 reads TGTGTCAGCAGTGAACTTAGCGGGAGGGCCGCGGGTGCGCAGTATTTT. Residues: CVSSELSGRAAGAQYF.

This clonotype appeared a few times. The chain carries TRBV7-2 and TRBJ2-7; D call uncertain. CDR1 is SGHTA and CDR2 is FQGNSA in the germline V gene. V lost 2 bases and J lost 0, with 11 bases in between. The CDR3 loop spans 15 amino acids. This CDR3 is CASSLLRRSSYEQYF. The CDR3 DNA reads TGTGCCAGCAGCTTATTGAGAAGGAGCTCCTACGAGCAGTACTTC.

This clonotype appeared many times. The rearrangement joins TRBV6-5 to TRBJ2-1, with 11 nucleotides matching TRBD2. The V segment lost 4 bases and the J segment 9 bases; nucleotides outside the gene matches: 5. The CDR3 consists of 14 residues. Germline V gives CDR1 MNHEY, CDR2 SVGAGI. The CDR3 sequence: CASSLAGGRTEQFF. DNA of the CDR3: TGTGCCAGCAGTTTAGCGGGAGGGCGGACTGAGCAGTTCTTC.

This clonotype has at least ten counts. The gene calls are TRBV7-9 and TRBJ2-7; the D gene is possibly TRBD1 (5 bases). V gave up 5 bases and J gave up 6 bases, with 14 bases separating them. Germline CDR1 and CDR2: SEHNR and FQNEAQ (reference sequence). The CDR3 sequence is 13 residues long. The DNA for the CDR3 is TGTGCCAGCAGCAGGGGCCGGGTCTCCGAGCAGTACTTC. Its translation: CASSRGRVSEQYF.

This rearrangement joins TRBV28 to TRBJ2-7, with D hard to call. The V and J ends lost 3 bases and 0 bases respectively, with 12 bases between them. The CDR3 has 15 residues. Germline V CDR1 and CDR2: MDHEN, SYDVKM. CDR3 in amino acids: CASSFERPSSYEQYF. CDR3 DNA: TGTGCCAGCAGTTTTGAGCGACCGAGCTCCTACGAGCAGTACTTC. Combining the CDR3 with reference TRBV28 and TRBJ2-7 gives the whole variable domain DVKVTQSSRYLVKRTGEKVFLECVQDMDHENMFWYRQDPGLGLRLIYFSYDVKMKEKGDIPEGYSVSREKKERFSLILESASTNQTSMYLCASSFERPSSYEQYFGPGTRLTVT.

This clonotype was counted at least ten times. The rearrangement links TRBV3-1 to TRBJ1-6; TRBD1 is a possible D gene (5 bases). Trimming pared 3 bases from V and 14 bases from J, leaving 14 bases between. The CDR3 covers 13 residues. Per the germline V gene, CDR1 is LGHDT and CDR2 is YNNKEL (reference sequence). The CDR3 DNA follows: TGTGCCAGCAGCCAGGCCTTACGGGGCACCCTCCACTTT. Encoded protein: CASSQALRGTLHF.

This clonotype was recorded at least ten times. The chain links TRBV2 to TRBJ2-7; TRBD2 matches 7 bases. Germline V gives CDR1 SNHLY, CDR2 FYNNEI. The CDR3 covers 12 residues. V shed 6 bases and J 3 bases; nucleotides not matched to a gene: 2. CDR3 DNA: TGTGCCAGCAGCCGCGGGGGCTACGAGCAGTACTTC. Protein sequence: CASSRGGYEQYF.

This clonotype was seen more than once but under ten times. The chain couples TRBV3-1 to TRBJ1-5; D unresolved. Germline V gives CDR1 LGHDT, CDR2 YNNKEL (reference sequence). The CDR3 totals 15 residues. Deletions cut 1 base from V and 5 bases from J, with 12 bases between. The chain's CDR3 is CASSQGAMSYQPQHF. The CDR3, as DNA: TGTGCCAGCAGCCAAGGCGCAATGAGCTATCAGCCCCAGCATTTT. The entire variable domain, with the rest obtained from reference TRBV3-1 and TRBJ1-5, is as follows: DTAVSQTPKYLVTQMGNDKSIKCEQNLGHDTMYWYKQDSKKFLKIMFSYNNKELIINETVPNRFSPKSPDKAHLNLHINSLELGDSAVYFCASSQGAMSYQPQHFGDGTRLSIL.

This clonotype was seen repeatedly, ten times or more. The chain has TRBV5-5 and TRBJ1-1; D is ambiguous. The CDR3 runs to 11 residues. Germline-derived CDR1 and CDR2 are SGHKS and YYEKEE (reference sequence). Trimming removed 0 bases from V and 7 bases from J, with 4 bases in between. The CDR3 bases are TGTGCCAGCAGCTTGGGGATTGAAGCTTTCTTT. This gives the protein CASSLGIEAFF. The variable domain in full, completed from reference TRBV5-5 and TRBJ1-1, reads DAGVTQSPTHLIKTRGQQVTLRCSPISGHKSVSWYQQVLGQGPQFIFQYYEKEERGRGNFPDRFSARQFPNYSSELNVNALLLGDSALYLCASSLGIEAFFGQGTRLTVV.

This clonotype came up a few times. The chain carries TRBV29-1 and TRBJ1-1; TRBD1 is a possible D gene (6 bases). Per the germline V gene, CDR1 is SQVTM and CDR2 is ANQGSEA. The CDR3 sequence is 11 residues long. V was cut by 7 bases and J by 5 bases, with 11 bases left in between. CDR3 protein: CSATGITEAFF. Here the CDR3 DNA reads TGCAGCGCTACAGGGATTACTGAAGCTTTCTTT.

This clonotype has ten or more counts. This chain connects TRBV5-1 to TRBJ2-5; no firm D call. Germline V gene sequence: CDR1 SGHRS, CDR2 YFSETQ. V was trimmed by 5 bases and J by 1 base, leaving 9 bases between them. This CDR3 region has 13 residues. CDR3: CASSYSGQETQYF. The CDR3 DNA sequence: TGCGCCAGCAGTTACTCAGGCCAAGAGACCCAGTACTTC.

This clonotype was picked up a small number of times. The chain has TRBV28 and TRBJ1-1; D might be TRBD1 (6 bases). There are 13 residues in the CDR3. Germline V gene lookup returns CDR1 MDHEN and CDR2 SYDVKM. Trimming took 7 bases from V and 4 from J, leaving 13 bases between them. The CDR3, as DNA: TGTGCCAGCACTGCACCAGGGGTCACTGAAGCTTTCTTT. Translated: CASTAPGVTEAFF.

The table lists this clonotype with many counts. The V gene is TRBV2, the J gene TRBJ2-1; perhaps TRBD1 as D (6 bases). The CDR3 runs 15 residues. Trimming stripped 11 bases from V and 1 base from J, with 18 bases between. Germline V lookup: CDR1 SNHLY, CDR2 FYNNEI. The CDR3 DNA follows: TGTGCCTCAAGGGAACAGGGCGGTTCCTACAATGAGCAGTTCTTC. Its protein product is CASREQGGSYNEQFF.

Comments on this clonotype: A much larger clone differs from this one at a single base, so this may be a read error. The rearrangement links TRBV5-1 to TRBJ2-2, with D maybe TRBD2 (5 bases). The CDR3 is 14 amino acids. Germline V lookup: CDR1 SGHRS, CDR2 YFSETQ. CDR3 loop: CASTEHTHTGELVF. The CDR3, as DNA: TGCGCCAGCACGGAGCATACCCACACCGGGGAGCTGGTTTTT.

At least ten counts were recorded for this clonotype. The rearrangement uses TRBV7-9 and TRBJ2-3, with a tentative D call TRBD2 (6 bases). The germline V gene has CDR1 SEHNR and CDR2 FQNEAQ (reference sequence). The CDR3 runs to 14 residues. V was pared by 3 bases and J by 6 bases, with 13 bases between. The CDR3 here is CASSFGGAGDTQYF. In DNA form, the CDR3 reads TGTGCCAGCAGCTTTGGAGGGGCGGGGGATACGCAGTATTTT.

This clonotype was counted at least ten times. V and J are TRBV7-3 and TRBJ2-7, with TRBD1 identical over 9 bases. Trimming took 4 bases from V and 2 from J; bases not matched to a gene: 3. Germline CDR1 is SGHTA and CDR2 is FQGTGA. CDR3 length equals 14 residues. DNA of the CDR3: TGTGCCAGCAGCTCGGGGACAGGGCCCTACGAGCAGTACTTC. Residues: CASSSGTGPYEQYF.

This clonotype was picked up many times. The chain is built from TRBV20-1 and TRBJ1-5; 12 nucleotides align to TRBD1. Unmatched junction bases numbered 8, after V lost 5 bases and J lost 6 bases. The V gene's germline CDR1 is DFQATT and CDR2 SNEGSKA (reference sequence). This CDR3 spans 15 amino acids. The CDR3 sequence is CSAWAGTGGTQPQHF. The CDR3 nucleotides are TGCAGTGCTTGGGCCGGGACAGGGGGCACTCAGCCCCAGCATTTT.

This clonotype was observed at least ten times. This chain connects TRBV3-1 to TRBJ1-3; tentatively, D is TRBD1 (6 bases). V was pared by 5 bases and J by 0 bases, with 11 bases between. Germline CDR1 LGHDT, CDR2 YNNKEL (reference sequence). The CDR3 sequence is 15 residues long. DNA for the CDR3: TGTGCCAGCAGCGAAACAGGGAGCTCTGGAAACACCATATATTTT. Translating it yields CASSETGSSGNTIYF. Combining the CDR3 with reference TRBV3-1 and TRBJ1-3 gives the whole variable domain DTAVSQTPKYLVTQMGNDKSIKCEQNLGHDTMYWYKQDSKKFLKIMFSYNNKELIINETVPNRFSPKSPDKAHLNLHINSLELGDSAVYFCASSETGSSGNTIYFGEGSWLTVV.

With regard to this clonotype: The final CDR3 position lacks the conserved phenylalanine or tryptophan, pointing to a likely read error. This chain joins TRBV29-1 and TRBJ1-1; possible D gene TRBD1, 6 bases. Germline assignment: CDR1 SQVTM and CDR2 ANQGSEA. V was pared by 7 bases and J by 1 base, with 10 bases between. This CDR3 comprises 12 residues. This CDR3 is CSDRGANTEAFL. The CDR3 coding sequence is TGCAGCGATAGGGGGGCGAACACTGAAGCTTTCCTT.